Ten or more counts support the clone carrying this TCR beta chain. This specimen comes from a study of CD8+CD57+ T cells in acquired aplastic anemia. Patients picked for sequencing had shown CD8+CD57+ cell expansion detected by flow cytometry. Genomic DNA, the template, was used for profiling of the TCR beta VDJ and CDR3. TCRdb re-analysed the reads in MiXCR, keeping a single row per CDR3 protein. The sample has around 430,000 distinct CDR3 sequences, about a third seen once. This TCR was sampled from a human donor with aplastic anemia. The sample taken for sequencing was sorted CD4+, CD8+, or CD8+CD57+ T cells (not recorded which) from PBMCs.

CDR3 sequence: CSVEDRLGYEQYF. The CDR3 nucleotides are TGCAGCGTTGAGGACAGGTTGGGGTACGAGCAGTACTTC. The chain couples TRBV29-1 to TRBJ2-7; the match to TRBD1 covers 7 bases. The trim removed 3 bases at V and 4 bases at J, leaving 6 bases unmatched. Germline V gene data show CDR1 as SQVTM and CDR2 as ANQGSEA. This CDR3 has 13 residues.